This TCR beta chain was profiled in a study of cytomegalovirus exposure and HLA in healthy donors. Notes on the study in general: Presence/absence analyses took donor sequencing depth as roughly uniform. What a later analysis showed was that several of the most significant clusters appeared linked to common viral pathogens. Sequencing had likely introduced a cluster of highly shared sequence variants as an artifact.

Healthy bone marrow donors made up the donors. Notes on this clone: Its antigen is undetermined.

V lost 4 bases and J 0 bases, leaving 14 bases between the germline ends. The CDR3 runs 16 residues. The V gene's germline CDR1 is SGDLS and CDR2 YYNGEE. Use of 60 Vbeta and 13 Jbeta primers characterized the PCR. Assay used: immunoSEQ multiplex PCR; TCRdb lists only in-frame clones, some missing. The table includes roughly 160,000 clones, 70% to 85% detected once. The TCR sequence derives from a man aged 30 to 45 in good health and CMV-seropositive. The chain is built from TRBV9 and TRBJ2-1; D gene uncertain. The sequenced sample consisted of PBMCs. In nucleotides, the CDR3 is TGTGCCAGCAGCCCTCGACTTTCCAGCTCCTACAATGAGCAGTTCTTC. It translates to CASSPRLSSSYNEQFF.